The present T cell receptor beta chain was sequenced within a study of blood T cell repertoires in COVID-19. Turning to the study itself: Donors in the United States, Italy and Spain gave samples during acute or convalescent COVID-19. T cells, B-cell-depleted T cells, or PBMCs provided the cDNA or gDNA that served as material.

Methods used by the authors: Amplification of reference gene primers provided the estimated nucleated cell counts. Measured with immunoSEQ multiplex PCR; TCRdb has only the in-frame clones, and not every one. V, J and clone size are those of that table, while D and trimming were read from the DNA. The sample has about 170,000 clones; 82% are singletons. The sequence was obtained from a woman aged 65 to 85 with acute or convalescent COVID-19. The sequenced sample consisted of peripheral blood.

This chain's CDR3 is CASSYEAVYNEQFF. CDR3 coding DNA: TGTGCCAGCAGTTACGAGGCAGTCTACAATGAGCAGTTCTTC. This chain uses TRBV6-5 with TRBJ2-1; unclear D gene. Germline CDR1 and CDR2: MNHEY and SVGAGI. Trimming shortened V by 2 bases and J by 3 bases, and 8 bases separated the two germline ends. This CDR3 region has 14 residues.